This paragraph reports one T cell receptor (beta chain). The sample belongs to a study of blood T cell repertoires in COVID-19. Study summary: From T cells, B-cell-depleted T cells, or PBMCs came the material, which was cDNA or gDNA.

The repertoire was sequenced with immunoSEQ multiplex PCR; TCRdb's copy has only in-frame clones and lacks some. The sample carries some 220,000 clones, roughly four fifths recorded once. Participants' own reports of clinical history determined their cohort assignment. With V trimmed by 0 bases and J by 9 bases, 3 bases remained unmatched. Germline CDR1 and CDR2: SGHRS and YFSETQ. This CDR3 has 13 amino acids. Material for sequencing was PBMCs or T cells enriched from blood (not recorded which). The receptor comes from a woman in her thirties or forties with acute COVID-19. This chain joins TRBV5-1 and TRBJ2-1; 7 nucleotides match TRBD2. The chain's CDR3 is CASSLGEGPEQFF. CDR3 bases: TGCGCCAGCAGCTTGGGGGAGGGTCCTGAGCAGTTCTTC. The full variable domain, with the rest looked up from reference TRBV5-1 and TRBJ2-1, is KAGVTQTPRYLIKTRGQQVTLSCSPISGHRSVSWYQQTPGQGLQFLFEYFSETQRNKGNFPGRFSGRQFSNSRSEMNVSTLELGDSALYLCASSLGEGPEQFFGPGTRLTVL.